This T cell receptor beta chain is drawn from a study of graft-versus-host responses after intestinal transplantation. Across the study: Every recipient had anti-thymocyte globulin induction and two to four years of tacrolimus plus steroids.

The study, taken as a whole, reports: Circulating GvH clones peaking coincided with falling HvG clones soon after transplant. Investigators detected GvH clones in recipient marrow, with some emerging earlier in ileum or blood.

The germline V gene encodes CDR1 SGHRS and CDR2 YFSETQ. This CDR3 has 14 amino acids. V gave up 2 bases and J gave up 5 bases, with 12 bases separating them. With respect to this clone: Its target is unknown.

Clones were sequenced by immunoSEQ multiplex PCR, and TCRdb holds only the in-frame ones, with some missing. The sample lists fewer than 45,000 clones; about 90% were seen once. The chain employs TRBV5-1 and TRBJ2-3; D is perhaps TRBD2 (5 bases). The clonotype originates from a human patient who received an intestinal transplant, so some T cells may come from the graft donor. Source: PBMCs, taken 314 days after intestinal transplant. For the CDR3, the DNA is TGCGCCAGCAGCTTTACGGAGGATGGAGATACGCAGTATTTT. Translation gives CASSFTEDGDTQYF. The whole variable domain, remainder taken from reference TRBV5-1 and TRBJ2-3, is KAGVTQTPRYLIKTRGQQVTLSCSPISGHRSVSWYQQTPGQGLQFLFEYFSETQRNKGNFPGRFSGRQFSNSRSEMNVSTLELGDSALYLCASSFTEDGDTQYFGPGTRLTVL.